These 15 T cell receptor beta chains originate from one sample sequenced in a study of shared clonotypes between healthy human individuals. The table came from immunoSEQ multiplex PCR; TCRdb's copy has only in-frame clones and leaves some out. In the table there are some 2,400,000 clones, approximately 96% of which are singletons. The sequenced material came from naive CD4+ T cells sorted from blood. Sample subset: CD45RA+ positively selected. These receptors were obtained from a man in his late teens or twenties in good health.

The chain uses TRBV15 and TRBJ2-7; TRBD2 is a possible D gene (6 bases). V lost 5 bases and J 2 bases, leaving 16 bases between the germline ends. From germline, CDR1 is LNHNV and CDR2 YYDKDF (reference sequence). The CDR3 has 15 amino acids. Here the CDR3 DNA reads TGTGCCACCAGCGCCCCGGGACTGGGAACCTACGAGCAGTACTTC. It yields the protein CATSAPGLGTYEQYF.

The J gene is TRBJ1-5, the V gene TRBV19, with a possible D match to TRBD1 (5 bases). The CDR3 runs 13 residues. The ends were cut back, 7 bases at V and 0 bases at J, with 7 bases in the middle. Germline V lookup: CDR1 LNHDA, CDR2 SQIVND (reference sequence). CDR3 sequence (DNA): TGTGCCAGTAAGGGGTCTAGCAATCAGCCCCAGCATTTT. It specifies CASKGSSNQPQHF.

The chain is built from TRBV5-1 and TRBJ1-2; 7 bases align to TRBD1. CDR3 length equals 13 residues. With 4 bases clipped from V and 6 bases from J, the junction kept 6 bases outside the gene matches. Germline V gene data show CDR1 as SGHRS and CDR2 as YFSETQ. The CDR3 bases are TGCGCCAGCAGCGGTGCAGGGGGGAATGGCTACACCTTC. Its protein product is CASSGAGGNGYTF.

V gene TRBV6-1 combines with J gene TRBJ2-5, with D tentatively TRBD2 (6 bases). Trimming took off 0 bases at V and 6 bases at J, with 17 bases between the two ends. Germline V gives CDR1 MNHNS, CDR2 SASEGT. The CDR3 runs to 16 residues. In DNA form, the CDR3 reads TGTGCCAGCAGTGAAGCGCTTTTGGAGGGTACCAAGACCCAGTACTTC. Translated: CASSEALLEGTKTQYF.

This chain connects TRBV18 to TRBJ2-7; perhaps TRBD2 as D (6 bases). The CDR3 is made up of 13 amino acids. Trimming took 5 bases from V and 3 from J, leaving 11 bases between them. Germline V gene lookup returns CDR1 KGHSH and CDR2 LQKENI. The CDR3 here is CASSYQEGYEQYF. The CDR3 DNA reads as TGTGCCAGCTCATACCAGGAGGGCTACGAGCAGTACTTC.

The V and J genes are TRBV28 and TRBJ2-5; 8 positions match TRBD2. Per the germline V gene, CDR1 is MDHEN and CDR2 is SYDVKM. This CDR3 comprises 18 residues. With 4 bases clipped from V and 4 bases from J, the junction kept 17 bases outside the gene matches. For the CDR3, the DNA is TGTGCCAGCAGTTCTATAAGACCCGGGACTAGTAGTTTAGAGACCCAGTACTTC. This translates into CASSSIRPGTSSLETQYF.

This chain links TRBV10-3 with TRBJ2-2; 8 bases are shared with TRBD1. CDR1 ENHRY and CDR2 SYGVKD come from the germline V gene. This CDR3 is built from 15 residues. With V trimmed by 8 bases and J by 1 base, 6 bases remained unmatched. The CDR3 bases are TGTGCCATCGCGACCGGGACAGGGAACACCGGGGAGCTGTTTTTT. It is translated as CAIATGTGNTGELFF.

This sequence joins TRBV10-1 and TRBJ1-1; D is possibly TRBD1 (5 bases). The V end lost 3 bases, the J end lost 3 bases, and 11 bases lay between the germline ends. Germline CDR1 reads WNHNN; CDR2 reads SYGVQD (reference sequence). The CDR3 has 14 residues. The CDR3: CASSEAGLDTEAFF. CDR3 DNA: TGCGCCAGCAGTGAAGCAGGGTTGGACACTGAAGCTTTCTTT.

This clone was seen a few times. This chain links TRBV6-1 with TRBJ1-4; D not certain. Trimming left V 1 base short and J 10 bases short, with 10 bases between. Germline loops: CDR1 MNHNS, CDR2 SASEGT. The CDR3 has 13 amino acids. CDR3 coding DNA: TGTGCCAGCAGTGAAGGACTTTTAGCAAAACTGTTTTTT. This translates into CASSEGLLAKLFF.

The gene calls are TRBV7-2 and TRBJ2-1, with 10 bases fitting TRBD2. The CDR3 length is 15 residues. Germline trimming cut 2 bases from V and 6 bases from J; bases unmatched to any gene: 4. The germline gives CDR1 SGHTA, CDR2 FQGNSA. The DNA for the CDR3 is TGTGCCAGCAGCTTAAGCGGGGGGGTTTTCAATGAGCAGTTCTTC. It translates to CASSLSGGVFNEQFF.

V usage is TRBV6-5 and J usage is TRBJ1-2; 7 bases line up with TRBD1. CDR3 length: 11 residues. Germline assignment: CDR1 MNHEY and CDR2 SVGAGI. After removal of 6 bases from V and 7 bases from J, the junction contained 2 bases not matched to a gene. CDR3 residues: CASRNRGGYTF. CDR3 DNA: TGTGCCAGCAGAAACAGGGGTGGCTACACCTTC.

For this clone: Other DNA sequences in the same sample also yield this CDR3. This CDR3 reads CASSLGPGGTDTQYF. The DNA of the CDR3 is TGCGCCAGCAGCTTGGGACCGGGGGGCACAGATACGCAGTATTTT. The chain combines TRBV5-1 with TRBJ2-3; D possibly corresponds to TRBD2 (6 bases). The V gene lost 0 bases and the J gene lost 1 base, with 9 bases spanning the gap. This CDR3 spans 15 amino acids. Germline CDR1 reads SGHRS; CDR2 reads YFSETQ.

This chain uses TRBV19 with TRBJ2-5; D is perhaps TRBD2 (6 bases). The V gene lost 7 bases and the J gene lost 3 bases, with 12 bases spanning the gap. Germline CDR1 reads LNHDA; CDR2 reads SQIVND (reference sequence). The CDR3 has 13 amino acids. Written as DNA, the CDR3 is TGTGCCAGTAAAAGGTGGGGGGAAGAGACCCAGTACTTC. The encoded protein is CASKRWGEETQYF.

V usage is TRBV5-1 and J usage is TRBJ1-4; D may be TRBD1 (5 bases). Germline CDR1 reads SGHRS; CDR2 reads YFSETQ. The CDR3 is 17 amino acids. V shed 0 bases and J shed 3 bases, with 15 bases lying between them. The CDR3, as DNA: TGCGCCAGCAGCTTGGCCGGAACGGCAGGGTCTAATGAAAAACTGTTTTTT. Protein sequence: CASSLAGTAGSNEKLFF.

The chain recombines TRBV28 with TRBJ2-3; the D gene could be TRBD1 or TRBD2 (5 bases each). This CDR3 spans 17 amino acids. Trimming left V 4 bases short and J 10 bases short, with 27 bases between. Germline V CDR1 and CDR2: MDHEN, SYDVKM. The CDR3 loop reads CASSWGSWAPGRSAQYF. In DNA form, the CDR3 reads TGTGCCAGCAGTTGGGGCTCCTGGGCCCCGGGGCGATCAGCGCAGTATTTT.